Shown below are 22 T cell receptor beta chains from a single sample sequenced in a study of T cells after yellow fever vaccination. TCRdb redid the calling of the 5' RACE reads with MiXCR, one entry per CDR3 protein. The sample lists approximately 550,000 distinct CDR3 sequences, 15% to 20% occurring once. The sequencing here drew on PBMCs, taken 15 days after the yellow fever booster vaccination. The receptor set was obtained from a man aged 25-45 years who received the YFV17D yellow fever vaccine.

This clonotype has just a few counts. The chain links TRBV7-6 to TRBJ2-7; the D gene is possibly TRBD1 (6 bases). V lost 5 bases to trimming and J lost 3 bases, with 14 bases between them. The CDR3 has 14 residues. Germline assignment: CDR1 SGHVS and CDR2 FNYEAQ. CDR3 DNA: TGTGCCAGCAGCCCCAGGGAAGGGGGCTACGAGCAGTACTTC. It yields the protein CASSPREGGYEQYF.

The J gene is TRBJ2-5, the V gene TRBV4-2; D may be TRBD1 (6 bases). CDR3 size: 14 residues. Germline loops: CDR1 LGHNA, CDR2 YNFKEQ. V gave up 5 bases and J gave up 4 bases, with 14 bases separating them. CDR3 nucleotide sequence: TGTGCCAGCAGCTCCCACAGGGTGGGAGAGACCCAGTACTTC. This gives the protein CASSSHRVGETQYF.

The chain recombines TRBV28 with TRBJ1-5; 11 nucleotides match TRBD1. The V gene end was trimmed by 4 bases and the J gene end by 4 bases; junction bases not matched to a gene: 0. This CDR3 has 14 amino acids. CDR1 and CDR2 (germline): MDHEN, SYDVKM. The CDR3: CASSWDRGNQPQHF. CDR3 DNA: TGTGCCAGCAGTTGGGACAGGGGGAATCAGCCCCAGCATTTT.

A few counts support this clonotype. The chain carries TRBV7-2 and TRBJ2-7; D perhaps matches TRBD2 (5 bases). Deletions cut 1 base from V and 6 bases from J, with 16 bases between. The CDR3 contains 15 residues. Germline V gene data show CDR1 as SGHTA and CDR2 as FQGNSA. The CDR3 here is CASSLVAGIWAEQYF. CDR3 DNA: TGTGCCAGCAGCTTAGTAGCCGGGATCTGGGCCGAGCAGTACTTC. Together with reference TRBV7-2 and TRBJ2-7, the CDR3 gives the full variable domain: GAGVSQSPSNKVTEKGKDVELRCDPISGHTALYWYRQSLGQGLEFLIYFQGNSAPDKSGLPSDRFSAERTGGSVSTLTIQRTQQEDSAVYLCASSLVAGIWAEQYFGPGTRLTVT.

This sequence joins TRBV4-2 and TRBJ2-1; D remains unclear. V lost 1 base and J 1 base, leaving 11 bases between the germline ends. The CDR3 extends over 16 amino acids. Germline V gene lookup returns CDR1 LGHNA and CDR2 YNFKEQ. Written as DNA, the CDR3 is TGTGCCAGCAGCCAAGCGTATTTGACATCCTACAATGAGCAGTTCTTC. Protein: CASSQAYLTSYNEQFF.

This clonotype was counted only a few times. The chain links TRBV24-1 to TRBJ1-2; no reliable D call. The CDR3 sequence is 13 residues long. The germline V and J ends were trimmed by 3 bases and 9 bases, with 13 bases remaining between them. Germline lookup yields CDR1 KGHDR and CDR2 SFDVKD. As DNA, the CDR3 is TGTGCCACCAGTGATCTGGCAGGTAGTCGCTACACCTTC. This translates into CATSDLAGSRYTF.

V gene TRBV12-3 or TRBV12-4 combines with J gene TRBJ2-3, with D possibly called TRBD1 or TRBD2 (5 bases each). This CDR3 comprises 13 residues. With 6 bases removed from V and 9 bases from J, the gap between germline ends came to 16 bases. The CDR3 loop is CASRTGTFGTQYF. The CDR3 DNA reads TGTGCCAGCAGAACCGGGACGTTTGGGACGCAGTATTTT.

This chain uses TRBV18 with TRBJ2-4; no firm D call. The CDR3 covers 14 residues. Germline assignment: CDR1 KGHSH and CDR2 LQKENI. V lost 1 base to trimming and J lost 8 bases, with 12 bases between them. CDR3 in amino acids: CASSPLFSGDIQYF. The CDR3 bases are TGTGCCAGCTCACCACTGTTTTCTGGCGACATTCAGTACTTC.

V is TRBV20-1 and J is TRBJ2-7; the D gene is possibly TRBD2 (7 bases). Germline V lookup: CDR1 DFQATT, CDR2 SNEGSKA (reference sequence). The CDR3 has 14 amino acids. Trimming pared 6 bases from V and 5 bases from J, leaving 20 bases between. CDR3: CSAPSVWGGHEQYF. Here the CDR3 DNA reads TGCAGTGCGCCGAGTGTGTGGGGGGGCCACGAGCAGTACTTC.

This clonotype turned up a few times. This rearrangement joins TRBV5-1 to TRBJ2-5; 8 nucleotides match TRBD2. The CDR3 length is 20 residues. From germline, CDR1 is SGHRS and CDR2 YFSETQ. The J segment lost 1 base and the V segment lost 4 bases, leaving 21 bases of the junction unmatched. CDR3 bases: TGCGCCAGCAGCCCTATGGAGGGACTTGGGGGGAGCGGGAGCCAAGAGACCCAGTACTTC. Protein sequence: CASSPMEGLGGSGSQETQYF.

The chain joins TRBV7-8 to TRBJ2-7; 9 nucleotides line up with TRBD1. J lost 6 bases, V lost 4 bases, and 13 bases had no gene match. In germline, CDR1 is SGHVS, CDR2 FQNEAQ. The CDR3 contains 16 residues. The CDR3: CASSSVYGTGKSEQYF. The CDR3 DNA sequence: TGTGCCAGCAGCTCCGTCTACGGGACAGGGAAGTCCGAGCAGTACTTC.

This clonotype was seen a few times. The J gene is TRBJ1-3, the V gene TRBV14; no definite D call. CDR1 SGHDN and CDR2 FVKESK come from the germline V gene. The CDR3 has 15 amino acids. V dropped 1 base and J dropped 0 bases, with 7 bases sitting between them. CDR3: CASSQGTISGNTIYF. The CDR3 nucleotides read TGTGCCAGCAGCCAAGGGACTATCTCTGGAAACACCATATATTTT.

This clonotype was recorded once. The gene calls are TRBV12-3 or TRBV12-4 and TRBJ2-3; D perhaps matches TRBD2 (6 bases). V lost 6 bases and J lost 3, with 10 bases in between. CDR3 length equals 13 residues. CDR3 sequence reads: CASRPGVTDTQYF. In nucleotides, the CDR3 is TGTGCCAGCAGGCCGGGGGTGACAGATACGCAGTATTTT.

Only a few counts were recorded for this clonotype. The junction departs from the called germline gene at one end, perhaps through a read error. V and J are TRBV15 and TRBJ2-1, with D perhaps matching TRBD1 (6 bases). The germline CDR1 and CDR2 sequences are LNHNV and YYDKDF (reference sequence). The CDR3 extends over 16 amino acids. The CDR3 DNA sequence: TGTGCCACCAGCAGAGATGGGGGCAACCTGTCTCCTTTGGAGGACTTC. Translation gives CATSRDGGNLSPLEDF. Using reference TRBV15 and TRBJ2-1 for the parts outside the CDR3, the full variable domain is DAMVIQNPRYQVTQFGKPVTLSCSQTLNHNVMYWYQQKSSQAPKLLFHYYDKDFNNEADTPDNFQSRRPNTSFCFLDIRSPGLGDTAMYLCATSRDGGNLSPLEDFGPGTRLTVL.

The chain carries TRBV5-5 and TRBJ2-6; possibly TRBD1 for D (5 bases). This CDR3 has 17 amino acids. CDR1 is SGHKS and CDR2 is YYEKEE in the germline V gene (reference sequence). The germline V and J ends were trimmed by 1 base and 0 bases, with 11 bases remaining between them. The CDR3 here is CASSLRSGNSGANVLTF. DNA for the CDR3: TGTGCCAGCAGCTTGAGATCAGGGAACTCTGGGGCCAACGTCCTGACTTTC. Full variable domain (remainder filled in from reference TRBV5-5 and TRBJ2-6): DAGVTQSPTHLIKTRGQQVTLRCSPISGHKSVSWYQQVLGQGPQFIFQYYEKEERGRGNFPDRFSARQFPNYSSELNVNALLLGDSALYLCASSLRSGNSGANVLTFGAGSRLTVL.

This chain connects TRBV3-1 to TRBJ2-7; the D is unclear. V dropped 1 base and J dropped 6 bases, with 13 bases sitting between them. This CDR3 spans 14 amino acids. Per germline, CDR1 LGHDT and CDR2 YNNKEL (reference sequence). The DNA of the CDR3 is TGTGCCAGCAGCCAAGGGCTAGTGGGGTCCGAGCAGTACTTC. Its protein product is CASSQGLVGSEQYF.

The chain combines TRBV20-1 with TRBJ2-1; weak D call: TRBD2 (5 bases). Trimming took off 3 bases at V and 9 bases at J, with 24 bases between the two ends. The CDR3 contains 16 residues. The germline V gene has CDR1 DFQATT and CDR2 SNEGSKA (reference sequence). The CDR3 coding sequence is TGCAGTGCTAGTGGGGTGACTAAGGTTGCGTTGGGTGAGCAGTTCTTC. It translates to CSASGVTKVALGEQFF.

The J gene is TRBJ2-3, the V gene TRBV28, with D hard to call. In germline, CDR1 is MDHEN, CDR2 SYDVKM. The CDR3 is 13 amino acids. The ends were cut back, 4 bases at V and 2 bases at J, with 7 bases in the middle. In nucleotides, the CDR3 is TGTGCCAGCAGTTCTTACAACACAGATACGCAGTATTTT. This codes for CASSSYNTDTQYF.

The chain employs TRBV10-3 and TRBJ1-1, with D perhaps matching TRBD1 (6 bases). CDR3 length equals 15 residues. V lost 9 bases, J lost 0 bases, and 17 bases lay in between. Germline CDR1 is ENHRY and CDR2 is SYGVKD. The CDR3 coding sequence is TGTGCCATGACCTCGAGCGCAGGGGTGAACACTGAAGCTTTCTTT. This translates into CAMTSSAGVNTEAFF.

The rearrangement joins TRBV20-1 to TRBJ1-1, with D maybe TRBD1 (6 bases). V lost 5 bases to trimming and J lost 6 bases, with 10 bases between them. Germline V lookup: CDR1 DFQATT, CDR2 SNEGSKA (reference sequence). The CDR3 length is 11 residues. The CDR3 DNA reads TGCAGTGCTTACAGGGCACCTGAAGCTTTCTTT. Protein product: CSAYRAPEAFF.

The rearrangement links TRBV5-6 to TRBJ2-3; TRBD2 matches 8 bases. The CDR3 consists of 15 residues. V lost 5 bases to trimming and J lost 6 bases; unmatched junction nucleotides: 11. CDR1 SGHDT and CDR2 YYEEEE come from the germline V gene. CDR3 nucleotides: TGTGCCAGCAGTTTACCGGGACTAGGCTCCGATACGCAGTATTTT. It encodes CASSLPGLGSDTQYF. The whole variable domain, filled in from reference TRBV5-6 and TRBJ2-3, reads DAGVTQSPTHLIKTRGQQVTLRCSPKSGHDTVSWYQQALGQGPQFIFQYYEEEERQRGNFPDRFSGHQFPNYSSELNVNALLLGDSALYLCASSLPGLGSDTQYFGPGTRLTVL.

The rearrangement joins TRBV4-2 to TRBJ2-3; 11 bases line up with TRBD1. Germline V lookup: CDR1 LGHNA, CDR2 YNFKEQ. The V segment lost 6 bases and the J segment 3 bases; nucleotides outside the gene matches: 8. CDR3 length: 16 amino acids. CDR3 coding DNA: TGTGCCAGCAGACAGAACCGGGACAGGGGGACAGATACGCAGTATTTT. It translates to CASRQNRDRGTDTQYF.